The rows below give T cell receptor beta chains drawn from one sample of a study of T cells in Graves' hyperthyroidism and ophthalmopathy. TCRdb re-called the multiplex PCR reads through MiXCR, storing one row per CDR3 protein. In the table there are 250,000 to 400,000 distinct CDR3 sequences, roughly 15% of which are singletons. Source material: blood. Every receptor here comes from a woman aged 35 to 49 with Graves' ophthalmopathy. The CDR3 runs from the conserved cysteine through the conserved F or W. The order of the fields is D gene, clone size, J gene, V gene, CDR3 protein, CDR3 DNA. The D gene is left open where the match is weak. The size of a clone is reported for some rows only, either as once, few or many, or as a class for expanded clones.

d_call: .
clone_size: many
j_call: TRBJ1-1
v_call: TRBV6-1
cdr3_aa: CASSAIGSRAVDAFF
cdr3_nt: TGTGCCAGCAGTGCGATCGGTAGCAGGGCGGTAGACGCTTTCTTT

d_call: TRBD2
clone_size: few
j_call: TRBJ2-2
v_call: TRBV2
cdr3_aa: CASRPTSATGELFF
cdr3_nt: TGTGCCAGCAGACCGACTAGCGCCACCGGGGAGCTGTTTTTT

d_call: TRBD2
clone_size: .
j_call: TRBJ2-7
v_call: TRBV11-2
cdr3_aa: CASSLFLRTSPFSKYEQYF
cdr3_nt: TGTGCCAGCAGCTTATTCTTACGGACTAGCCCATTTTCTAAATACGAGCAGTACTTC

d_call: TRBD2
clone_size: many
j_call: TRBJ2-7
v_call: TRBV20-1
cdr3_aa: CSAGGAGGNYEQYF
cdr3_nt: TGCAGTGCCGGAGGGGCGGGGGGTAACTACGAGCAGTACTTC

d_call: TRBD2
clone_size: .
j_call: TRBJ2-3
v_call: TRBV3-1
cdr3_aa: CASSPWGGTTTQYF
cdr3_nt: TGTGCCAGCAGCCCTTGGGGGGGGACGACTACGCAGTATTTT

d_call: .
clone_size: many
j_call: TRBJ1-6
v_call: TRBV6-1
cdr3_aa: CASSLQGVGSPLHF
cdr3_nt: TGTGCCAGCAGCCTACAGGGAGTCGGTTCACCCCTCCACTTT

d_call: TRBD2
clone_size: many
j_call: TRBJ2-1
v_call: TRBV20-1
cdr3_aa: CSAPGTSRGEQFF
cdr3_nt: TGCAGTGCTCCCGGGACTAGCAGGGGTGAGCAGTTCTTC

d_call: TRBD1
clone_size: many
j_call: TRBJ1-1
v_call: TRBV5-1
cdr3_aa: CASSRTDRATEAFF
cdr3_nt: TGCGCCAGCAGCCGGACGGACAGGGCCACTGAAGCTTTCTTT

d_call: TRBD1
clone_size: many
j_call: TRBJ1-5
v_call: TRBV6-1
cdr3_aa: CASRDRLFQPQHF
cdr3_nt: TGTGCCAGCAGGGACAGGCTTTTTCAGCCCCAGCATTTT

d_call: TRBD1
clone_size: many
j_call: TRBJ1-1
v_call: TRBV2
cdr3_aa: CASSRQGSEAFF
cdr3_nt: TGTGCCAGCAGTCGACAGGGATCTGAAGCTTTCTTT

d_call: .
clone_size: .
j_call: TRBJ2-3
v_call: TRBV9
cdr3_aa: CASSVGEGTDTQYF
cdr3_nt: TGTGCCAGCAGCGTAGGGGAGGGCACAGATACGCAGTATTTT

d_call: .
clone_size: many
j_call: TRBJ1-1
v_call: TRBV14
cdr3_aa: CASSQDRHTEAFF
cdr3_nt: TGTGCCAGCAGCCAAGATCGGCACACTGAAGCTTTCTTT

d_call: .
clone_size: many
j_call: TRBJ2-7
v_call: TRBV3-1
cdr3_aa: CASSPRDRYEQYF
cdr3_nt: TGTGCCAGCAGCCCACGAGACAGGTACGAGCAGTACTTC

d_call: TRBD1
clone_size: few
j_call: TRBJ1-2
v_call: TRBV5-4
cdr3_aa: CASSPVGGELSYGYTF
cdr3_nt: TGTGCCAGCAGCCCCGTAGGGGGCGAGCTCAGCTATGGCTACACCTTC

d_call: .
clone_size: .
j_call: TRBJ2-4
v_call: TRBV19
cdr3_aa: CASSIGAHKNIQYF
cdr3_nt: TGTGCCAGTAGTATAGGGGCCCACAAAAACATTCAGTACTTC